This is a list of T cell receptor beta chains from one sample in a study of cytomegalovirus exposure and HLA in healthy donors. Profiling relied on immunoSEQ multiplex PCR, and the TCRdb table lists in-frame clones only, not all of them. The repertoire holds 100,000 or so clones, with around 72% as singletons. The sequencing input was PBMCs. These receptors were collected from a male donor in good health and CMV-seronegative. CDR3s include the opening cysteine and the closing phenylalanine or tryptophan. The D gene is left open where the match is weak. A row's size may be missing; if present it is once, few, many or a size class.

size	D	V	J	DNA	CDR3
-	-	TRBV5-1	TRBJ2-5	TGCGCCAGCAGCTCGACGTTGAGGCGACAAGAGACCCAGTACTTC	CASSSTLRRQETQYF
few	TRBD2	TRBV6-6	TRBJ2-5	TGTGCCAGCAGCCGAGCGGGAGGACAAGAGACCCAGTACTTC	CASSRAGGQETQYF
-	-	TRBV4-3	TRBJ1-1	TGCGCCAGCAGCCAGTATCGGGCGGGCACTGAAGCTTTCTTT	CASSQYRAGTEAFF
-	TRBD1	TRBV27	TRBJ2-2	TGTGCCAGCAGTTTAGGACAGGGGTTCCCCCCGGGGGAGCTGTTTTTT	CASSLGQGFPPGELFF
-	TRBD2	TRBV7-2	TRBJ2-3	TGTGCCAGCAGCTTAGTAGGCGGCGGGAGTCGCACAGATACGCAGTATTTT	CASSLVGGGSRTDTQYF
-	TRBD1	TRBV11-2	TRBJ2-2	TGTGCCAGCAGCTCGACAGGGGGCACCGGGGAGCTGTTTTTT	CASSSTGGTGELFF
-	TRBD2	TRBV29-1	TRBJ2-1	TGCAGCGTTGTAGGGGGACTAGTTATTATGGGTGAGCAGTTCTTC	CSVVGGLVIMGEQFF
-	TRBD1	TRBV5-1	TRBJ1-6	TGCGCCAGCAGCTTGGGGACAGGGGAGGATTCACCCCTCCACTTT	CASSLGTGEDSPLHF
-	TRBD1	TRBV2	TRBJ1-2	TGTGCCAGCAGCACGGACAGGGGGCAAGGCTACACCTTC	CASSTDRGQGYTF
-	TRBD2	TRBV11-1	TRBJ2-1	TGTGCCAGCAGCTTTTGGCGGGAGGTATCCTACAATGAGCAGTTCTTC	CASSFWREVSYNEQFF
-	-	TRBV11-3	TRBJ2-3	TGTGCCAGCAGCTTAGGCGGGACTCCATTAGATACGCAGTATTTT	CASSLGGTPLDTQYF
-	-	TRBV29-1	TRBJ1-1	TGCCGAGGAGGCAGCCACACTGAAGCTTTCTTT	CRGGSHTEAFF
-	-	TRBV19	TRBJ2-5	TGTGCCAGTAGGGGGGGCGCTAGCGGCCAAGAGACCCAGTACTTC	CASRGGASGQETQYF
-	-	TRBV4-1	TRBJ1-5	TGCGCCAGCAGCTATAGATACAACAGGGATAGCAATCAGCCCCAGCATTTT	CASSYRYNRDSNQPQHF
-	-	TRBV6-6	TRBJ1-4	TGTGCCAGCAGCCCGGCGGGGGGCGCTGCTGAAAAACTGTTTTTT	CASSPAGGAAEKLFF
few	TRBD2	TRBV5-1	TRBJ2-1	TGCGCCAGCAGCTTGGGACGGACTAGCGGGAGTGGCGATGAGCAGTTCTTC	CASSLGRTSGSGDEQFF
-	TRBD2	TRBV7-3	TRBJ2-1	TGTGCCAGCAAATTGGCGGGAGGGCATGAGCAGTTCTTC	CASKLAGGHEQFF
-	TRBD2	TRBV7-3	TRBJ2-2	TGTGCCAGCAGCGGGACTAGTTTCACCGGGGAGCTGTTTTTT	CASSGTSFTGELFF
-	-	TRBV23-1	TRBJ2-3	TGCGCCAGTAACACCAACCCCGGGAACCTTACTAGCACAGATACGCAGTATTTT	CASNTNPGNLTSTDTQYF
-	-	TRBV7-9	TRBJ1-6	TGTGCCAGCAGCTTAGATATTTCCTATAATTCACCCCTCCACTTT	CASSLDISYNSPLHF
once	TRBD1	TRBV7-9	TRBJ2-1	TGTGCCAGCAGGCCGGGACAGGGGGCAGGGGAGCAGTTCTTC	CASRPGQGAGEQFF
-	TRBD1	TRBV18	TRBJ2-7	TGTGCCAGCTCACCACCGCGGTTACAGGGGGCGTACGAGCAGTACTTC	CASSPPRLQGAYEQYF
-	-	TRBV9	TRBJ2-6	TGTGCCAGCAGCGTCAGGGGGGACTCTGGGGCCAACGTCCTGACTTTC	CASSVRGDSGANVLTF
-	-	TRBV21-1	TRBJ1-1	TGTGCCAGCGACTTAAACACTGAAGCTTTCTTT	CASDLNTEAFF
-	TRBD1	TRBV27	TRBJ2-7	TGTGCCAGCAGACCGACAGGGGAGATCCACGAGCAGTACTTC	CASRPTGEIHEQYF
-	TRBD1	TRBV25-1	TRBJ1-2	TGTGCCAGCAGTGCCGGGACAGGCTATGGCTACACCTTC	CASSAGTGYGYTF
-	TRBD2	TRBV12-5	TRBJ2-7	TGTGCTAGTGGTTTGGTACCCGCAGGAGGGACTAGCGGGAGGAAACTATACGAGCAGTACTTC	CASGLVPAGGTSGRKLYEQYF
-	TRBD2	TRBV28	TRBJ2-1	TGTGCCAGCGGGAGACTAGCGGGAGGCCTCTCCTACAATGAGCAGTTCTTC	CASGRLAGGLSYNEQFF
medium-sized	TRBD1	TRBV28	TRBJ1-5	TGTGCCAGCAGTCCCGGGACAGCGTGGCAGCCCCAGCATTTT	CASSPGTAWQPQHF
-	-	TRBV5-4	TRBJ2-7	TGTGCCAGCAGCTTTTTTCTGGGGGGAGGCTCCTACGAGCAGTACTTC	CASSFFLGGGSYEQYF
few	TRBD2	TRBV4-1	TRBJ2-5	TGCGCCAGCAGCCAGAGGACTAGCGGGACGACGGGGGAGACCCAGTACTTC	CASSQRTSGTTGETQYF
-	-	TRBV11-3	TRBJ2-2	TGTGCCAGCAGCTTAGGGGCAGCGAACACCGGGGAGCTGTTTTTT	CASSLGAANTGELFF
-	TRBD1	TRBV19	TRBJ1-1	TGTGCCATTAACAGGGGGCCGAACACTGAAGCTTTCTTT	CAINRGPNTEAFF
-	-	TRBV28	TRBJ2-7	TGTGCCAGCAGCGTGACCGGGGGATACGAGCAGTACTTC	CASSVTGGYEQYF
-	TRBD1	TRBV5-5	TRBJ2-7	TGTGCCAGCAGCGTGGGACAGGGGGCCTACGAGCAGTACTTC	CASSVGQGAYEQYF
-	-	TRBV11-2	TRBJ2-1	TGTGCCAGCAGCTCCTCTCGAGGGCGGCGAAATGAGCAGTTCTTC	CASSSSRGRRNEQFF
-	TRBD1	TRBV30	TRBJ2-7	TGTGCCTGGAAGGGTGATGACAGGGGATACTACGAGCAGTACTTC	CAWKGDDRGYYEQYF
few	-	TRBV2	TRBJ2-2	TGTGCCAGCAGCCGCAGGGGGGAGGCCGGGGAGCTGTTTTTT	CASSRRGEAGELFF
-	TRBD2	TRBV7-2	TRBJ2-1	TGTGCCAGCAGCTTTAGACTAGCGGGAAGGAATGAGCAGTTCTTC	CASSFRLAGRNEQFF
-	-	TRBV9	TRBJ1-1	TGTGCCAGCAGCGTAGAGATTGGCAGGGACACTGAAGCTTTCTTT	CASSVEIGRDTEAFF
-	-	TRBV5-6	TRBJ1-2	TGTGCCAGCAGCTTGGTAGCAGGGGCGGACTATGGCTACACCTTC	CASSLVAGADYGYTF
-	TRBD2	TRBV18	TRBJ2-6	TGTGCCAGCTCTTCTGGACTAGGGGGGGCCAACGTCCTGACTTTC	CASSSGLGGANVLTF
-	-	TRBV19	TRBJ1-1	TGTGCCAGTAGTATAGTGGGGCTGAACACTGAAGCTTTCTTT	CASSIVGLNTEAFF
few	TRBD1	TRBV4-3	TRBJ2-1	TGCGCCAGCAGCCAACATCCTCCCGGGACAGGGTCCTACAATGAGCAGTTCTTC	CASSQHPPGTGSYNEQFF
-	-	TRBV28	TRBJ1-3	TGTGCCAGCAGGCCTAGGGGTTCTGGAAACACCATATATTTT	CASRPRGSGNTIYF
-	-	TRBV27	TRBJ1-4	TGTGCCAGCAGTTGGGCATATAATGAAAAACTGTTTTTT	CASSWAYNEKLFF
-	-	TRBV5-4	TRBJ2-7	TGTGCCAGCAGCGCGGGACTTATATCCTACGAGCAGTACTTC	CASSAGLISYEQYF
-	-	TRBV5-4	TRBJ2-5	TGTGCCAGCAGCCCCGGCGGCGTAGGAGAGACCCAGTACTTC	CASSPGGVGETQYF
-	-	TRBV4-1	TRBJ2-7	TGCGCCAGCAGCCAGGCTCCGGGTTACGAGCAGTACTTC	CASSQAPGYEQYF
-	-	TRBV19	TRBJ1-5	TGTGCCAGTAGTTCCTGGCCCACATTGGGGCTGGGCAATCAGCCCCAGCATTTT	CASSSWPTLGLGNQPQHF
-	TRBD2	TRBV10-3	TRBJ2-7	TGTGCCATCAGTGAGTCAGCGGGAGAAAGGGACGAGCAGTACTTC	CAISESAGERDEQYF
-	-	TRBV2	TRBJ1-1	TGTGCCAGCACCCCCAGGCCGAACACTGAAGCTTTCTTT	CASTPRPNTEAFF
-	TRBD2	TRBV7-9	TRBJ2-1	TGTGCCAGCAGCCTAGTGGGGGAGGGAGTGGAGCAGTTCTTC	CASSLVGEGVEQFF
-	TRBD2	TRBV28	TRBJ2-3	TGTGCCAGCAGTACCCACGGACTAGCTAGGGTTACGCAGTATTTT	CASSTHGLARVTQYF
-	-	TRBV6-5	TRBJ1-2	TGTGCCAGCAGTTACTTGGGAATGGGGGGAGGGAATGGCTACACCTTC	CASSYLGMGGGNGYTF